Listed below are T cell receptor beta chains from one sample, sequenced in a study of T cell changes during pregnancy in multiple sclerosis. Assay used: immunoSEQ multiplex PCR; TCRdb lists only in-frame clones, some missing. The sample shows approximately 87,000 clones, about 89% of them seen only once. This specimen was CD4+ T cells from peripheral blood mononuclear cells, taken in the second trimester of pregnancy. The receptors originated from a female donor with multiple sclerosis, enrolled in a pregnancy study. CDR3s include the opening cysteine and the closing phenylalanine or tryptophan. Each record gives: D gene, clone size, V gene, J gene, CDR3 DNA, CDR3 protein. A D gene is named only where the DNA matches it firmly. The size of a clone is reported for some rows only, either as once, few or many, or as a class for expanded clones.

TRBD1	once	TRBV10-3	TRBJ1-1	TGTGCCATCACCCAAAAGGGGGCCAGCAGGTCCTCTGAAGCTTTCTTT	CAITQKGASRSSEAFF
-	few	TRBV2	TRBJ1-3	TGTGCCAGCAGTGAACTGTACTCTGGAAACACCATATATTTT	CASSELYSGNTIYF
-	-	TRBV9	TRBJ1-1	TGTGCCAGCAGCGTAGGGGGGCGGACTGAAGCTTTCTTT	CASSVGGRTEAFF
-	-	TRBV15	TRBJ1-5	TGTGCCACCAGCAGAATTCGGGGGTCAGGTTACAATCAGCCCCAGCATTTT	CATSRIRGSGYNQPQHF
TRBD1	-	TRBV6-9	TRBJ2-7	TGTGCCAGCAGTTGTCCAACAGGGGGGACCTACGAGCAGTACTTC	CASSCPTGGTYEQYF
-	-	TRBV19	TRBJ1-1	TGTGCCAGTACGCAGGGAATCTTTAAAGGCCCTGAAGCTTTCTTT	CASTQGIFKGPEAFF
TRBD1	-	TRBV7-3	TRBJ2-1	TGTGCCAGCAGCGCAGGACAGGGCTACAATGAGCAGTTCTTC	CASSAGQGYNEQFF
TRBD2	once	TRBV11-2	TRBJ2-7	TGTGCCAGCGGCCATGGACTAGCGGGGGGAAGCTCCTACGAGCAGTACTTC	CASGHGLAGGSSYEQYF
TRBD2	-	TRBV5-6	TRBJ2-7	TGTGCCAGCAGCTTGGGAACTAGCGGAGCCTTCTACGAGCAGTACTTC	CASSLGTSGAFYEQYF
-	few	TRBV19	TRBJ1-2	TGTGCCAGTAATCATAGGGGTGGCTACACCTTC	CASNHRGGYTF
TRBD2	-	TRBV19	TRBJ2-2	TGTGCCAGTAAAAGCGGCGGGAGTGGGGTCAACACCGGGGAGCTGTTTTTT	CASKSGGSGVNTGELFF
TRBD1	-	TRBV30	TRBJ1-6	TGTGCCTGGAGTGTACCGCTGGGACAGCTGAATTCACCCCTCCACTTT	CAWSVPLGQLNSPLHF
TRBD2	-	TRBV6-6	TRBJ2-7	TGTGCCAGCAAGGCTAGCGGCTCCTACGAGCAGTACTTC	CASKASGSYEQYF
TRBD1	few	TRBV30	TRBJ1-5	TGTGCCTGGAGTAAGGGACAGAATCAGCCCCAGCATTTT	CAWSKGQNQPQHF
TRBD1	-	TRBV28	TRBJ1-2	TGTGCCAGCAGTCGGGTCCGACAGGGGTGGGTGGCTGGCTACACCTTC	CASSRVRQGWVAGYTF
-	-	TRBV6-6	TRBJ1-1	TGTGCCAGCACCCGGAGGTCCCGGTCTGGGGAAGCTTTCTTT	CASTRRSRSGEAFF
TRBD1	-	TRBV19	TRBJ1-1	TGTGCCAGTAGCCTGACAGGGCGGACTGAAGCTTTCTTT	CASSLTGRTEAFF